The source of this T cell receptor (beta chain) is a study of technical replicates of blood from several donors. Unmatched junction bases numbered 5, after V lost 0 bases and J lost 13 bases. The germline gives CDR1 SGHAT, CDR2 FQNNGV. The CDR3 consists of 14 residues. Data came from immunoSEQ multiplex PCR; TCRdb stores just in-frame clones and leaves some out. The profile shows approximately 60,000 clones, around 87% of them singletons. The V call is TRBV11-2, the J call TRBJ2-2; 10 nucleotides align to TRBD2. The sequencing sample was made of PBMCs. This clonotype originated in a human donor in good health. Some clones in this sample may be carry-over from other donors' samples. The CDR3 DNA reads as TGTGCCAGCAGCTTAGAACTAGCGGGAATCGGGCTGTTTTTT. Encoded protein: CASSLELAGIGLFF.